This T cell receptor beta chain was documented in a study of ipilimumab plus nivolumab after autologous stem cell transplantation. Ipilimumab, 1 mg/kg, started 14 to 28 days after autologous transplant. The protocol was immunoSEQ multiplex PCR, while the TCRdb copy is restricted to in-frame clones and leaves out a portion. The top ten hold 5.2% of the sample, which has roughly 25,000 clones, about 82% seen once. Trimming shortened V by 5 bases and J by 0 bases, and 14 bases separated the two germline ends. The CDR3 has 16 amino acids. Germline assignment: CDR1 SEHNR and CDR2 FQNEAQ (reference sequence). This clone is a singleton in its sample.

The J gene is TRBJ1-3, the V gene TRBV7-9; D unclear. This sequence was found in a male donor with diffuse large B-cell lymphoma. Sequences were derived from PBMCs, sampled in a trial of ipilimumab plus nivolumab as post-transplant consolidation. CDR3 sequence (DNA): TGTGCCAGCAGCCTTTGGACCCGCGCCTCTGGAAACACCATATATTTT. This codes for CASSLWTRASGNTIYF.